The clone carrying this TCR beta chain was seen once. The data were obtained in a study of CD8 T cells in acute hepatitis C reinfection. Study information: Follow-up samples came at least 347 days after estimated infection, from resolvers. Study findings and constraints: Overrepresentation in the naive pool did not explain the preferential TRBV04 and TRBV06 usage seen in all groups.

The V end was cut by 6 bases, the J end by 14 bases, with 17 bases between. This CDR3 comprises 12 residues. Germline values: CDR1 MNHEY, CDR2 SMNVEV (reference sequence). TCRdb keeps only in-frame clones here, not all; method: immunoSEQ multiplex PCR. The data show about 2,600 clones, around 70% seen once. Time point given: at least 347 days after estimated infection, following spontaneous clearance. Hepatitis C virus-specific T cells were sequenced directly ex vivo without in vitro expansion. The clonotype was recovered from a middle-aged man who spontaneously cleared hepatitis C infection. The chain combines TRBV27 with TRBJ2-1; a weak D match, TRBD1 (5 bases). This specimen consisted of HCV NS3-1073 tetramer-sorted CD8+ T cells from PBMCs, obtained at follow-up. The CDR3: CASRRVTDTEFF. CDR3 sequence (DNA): TGTGCCAGCAGACGAGTCACGGACACGGAGTTCTTC.